The TCR beta chain under discussion was sequenced for a study of blood T cell repertoires in COVID-19. Study context: The United States, Italy and Spain supplied acute and convalescent COVID-19 samples.

Source study methods: Cell counts per sample came from amplifying reference gene primers. Clones were read by immunoSEQ multiplex PCR, and TCRdb kept only the in-frame ones, dropping some. V, J and clone size are taken as reported in that table, and D and trimming were inferred from the DNA itself. Altogether over 200,000 clones are present, around 86% being singletons, with the ten largest covering approximately 6.1%. This TCR came from a man older than 75 with acute or convalescent COVID-19. The material sequenced was peripheral blood.

CDR3: CASSSAGDLAKNIQYF. The CDR3 region has the DNA TGTGCCAGCAGTTCCGCAGGGGACCTAGCCAAAAACATTCAGTACTTC. This rearrangement joins TRBV28 to TRBJ2-4; D is perhaps TRBD1 (6 bases). Germline CDR1 reads MDHEN; CDR2 reads SYDVKM. V was pared by 4 bases and J by 0 bases, with 13 bases between. This CDR3 contains 16 residues.